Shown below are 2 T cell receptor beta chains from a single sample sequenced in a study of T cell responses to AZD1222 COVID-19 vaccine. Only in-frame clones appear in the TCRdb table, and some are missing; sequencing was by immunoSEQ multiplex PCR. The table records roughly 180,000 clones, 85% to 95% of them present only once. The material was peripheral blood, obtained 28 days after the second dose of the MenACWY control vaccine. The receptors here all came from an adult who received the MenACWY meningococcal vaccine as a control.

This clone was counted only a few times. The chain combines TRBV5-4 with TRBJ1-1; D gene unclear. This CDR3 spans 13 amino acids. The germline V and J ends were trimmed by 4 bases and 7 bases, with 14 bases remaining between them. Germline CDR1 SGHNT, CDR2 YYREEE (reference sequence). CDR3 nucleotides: TGTGCCAGCAGCCTAACACCCACCAGTGAAGCTTTCTTT. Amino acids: CASSLTPTSEAFF.

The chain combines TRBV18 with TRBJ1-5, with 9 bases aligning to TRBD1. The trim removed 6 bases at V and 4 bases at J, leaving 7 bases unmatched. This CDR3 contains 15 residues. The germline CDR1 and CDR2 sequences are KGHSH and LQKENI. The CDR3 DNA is TGTGCCAGCTCCCCGGATGGGACAGGGAATCAGCCCCAGCATTTT. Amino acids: CASSPDGTGNQPQHF.